This TCR beta chain was retrieved from a study of cytomegalovirus exposure and HLA in healthy donors. Looking at the study overall: The Caucasian-associated ancestry cluster held less than 85% of roughly 370 genotyped donors.

Regarding donors, all were healthy bone marrow donors. Study findings and constraints: A list of about 160 TCR beta chains associated with cytomegalovirus was given. Later on, a genetic analysis was performed. It linked a missense variant in DCLRE1C with V- and J-gene trimming of TCR beta.

There are 17 residues in the CDR3. Germline V gives CDR1 SGHKS, CDR2 YYEKEE (reference sequence). This PCR relied on a set of 60 Vbeta primers and 13 Jbeta primers. Produced via immunoSEQ multiplex PCR; TCRdb's table is partial and in-frame only. Of roughly 45,000 clones detected, approximately 75% appear once; the ten largest clones hold more than 1.2%. As for this clone: Its cognate antigen is unknown. Relative to the germline gene, one junction end is altered; a read error may explain this.

The receptor was isolated from a man under 40 in good health and CMV-seronegative. The rearrangement uses TRBV5-5 and TRBJ2-2; 15 bases are a match to TRBD2. Specimen: PBMCs. CDR3 loop: CGSSFTRTSGRVGELFF. Here the CDR3 DNA reads TGTGGCAGCAGCTTCACACGGACTAGCGGGAGGGTCGGGGAGCTGTTTTTT.